Below, 26 T cell receptor beta chains from the same sample are listed, as sequenced in a study of regulatory T cells in long-lasting Graves disease. Noted time point: persistent/refractory GD, antithyroid drugs over 5 years with positive TRAb. RNA extracted from PBMCs served as the sequencing template. The TCR beta library used iRepertoire HTBI primers with Arm-PCR amplification of CDR3. A single record per CDR3 protein comes from TCRdb applying MiXCR to the multiplex PCR reads. This sample has around 400,000 distinct CDR3 sequences, with 20% to 30% found just once. The specimen comprised peripheral blood mononuclear cells (PBMCs), sampled when the disease was refractory, from a patient treated with antithyroid drugs. The receptors were sampled from a female donor with Graves disease.

This clonotype showed up many times. V is TRBV12-3 or TRBV12-4 and J is TRBJ1-5; D is undetermined. The V and J ends lost 5 bases and 4 bases respectively, with 18 bases between them. The CDR3 totals 16 residues. CDR3 coding DNA: TGTGCCAGCAGTCAGCGCTCTCTGGGCCGTAATCAGCCCCAGCATTTT. Translated: CASSQRSLGRNQPQHF.

This clonotype turned up a few times. The J gene is TRBJ2-2, the V gene TRBV10-3; a weak D match, TRBD2 (5 bases). The germline V gene has CDR1 ENHRY and CDR2 SYGVKD. V was pared by 5 bases and J by 6 bases, with 22 bases between. The CDR3 totals 17 residues. CDR3 sequence: CAISNTTRPRRAGELFF. CDR3 coding DNA: TGTGCCATCAGTAACACTACTAGACCCCGACGTGCCGGGGAGCTGTTTTTT.

This clonotype was counted a few times. The rearrangement joins TRBV7-9 to TRBJ2-7, with 11 bases matching TRBD2. With V trimmed by 6 bases and J by 2 bases, 3 bases remained unmatched. From germline, CDR1 is SEHNR and CDR2 FQNEAQ (reference sequence). The CDR3 runs 14 residues. The CDR3 sequence: CASSRLAGPYEQYF. The CDR3 DNA follows: TGTGCCAGCAGTAGACTAGCGGGACCCTACGAGCAGTACTTC.

The chain recombines TRBV19 with TRBJ1-1; D is uncertain. V gave up 6 bases and J gave up 3 bases, with 8 bases separating them. Germline V gives CDR1 LNHDA, CDR2 SQIVND (reference sequence). The CDR3 is made up of 12 amino acids. The CDR3 coding sequence is TGTGCCAGTAGCCGCGGTTACACTGAAGCTTTCTTT. This translates into CASSRGYTEAFF.

There are many counts of this clonotype. The chain recombines TRBV7-8 with TRBJ2-7; 8 bases are a match to TRBD1. Trimming cost V 6 bases and J 6 bases; bases outside gene matches: 13. The length of the CDR3 is 15 residues. Germline CDR1 and CDR2: SGHVS and FQNEAQ. The CDR3 region is CASRRTGSDLPEQYF. CDR3 bases: TGTGCCAGCAGACGGACAGGGTCCGACCTTCCCGAGCAGTACTTC.

The table lists this clonotype with many counts. V is TRBV12-3 or TRBV12-4 and J is TRBJ2-2; a weak D match, TRBD1 (7 bases). This CDR3 is 16 amino acids long. V lost 6 bases and J 3 bases, leaving 17 bases between the germline ends. CDR3: CASRMQGGLHTGELFF. The CDR3 nucleotides read TGTGCCAGCAGGATGCAGGGGGGACTGCACACCGGGGAGCTGTTTTTT.

This clonotype was counted at least ten times. The chain has TRBV11-2 and TRBJ1-1; D remains unclear. With 8 bases removed from V and 1 base from J, the gap between germline ends came to 23 bases. Per germline, CDR1 SGHAT and CDR2 FQNNGV. The CDR3 totals 17 residues. CDR3 loop: CASLPGKGTLKNTEAFF. The CDR3 nucleotides read TGTGCCAGCCTCCCGGGGAAGGGCACCCTCAAGAACACTGAAGCTTTCTTT.

This clonotype has ten or more counts. V is TRBV13 and J is TRBJ1-1, with D unclear. Trimming pared 3 bases from V and 5 bases from J, leaving 10 bases between. The CDR3 runs 13 residues. From germline, CDR1 is PRHDT and CDR2 FYEKMQ (reference sequence). CDR3 in DNA: TGTGCCAGCAGCTTCGGGGAACTGACTGAAGCTTTCTTT. This translates into CASSFGELTEAFF.

The V and J genes are TRBV20-1 and TRBJ1-5, with D unresolved. The CDR3 sequence is 16 residues long. Between the trimmed V and J ends, which lost 3 bases and 0 bases, there was a span of 15 bases. Germline V gives CDR1 DFQATT, CDR2 SNEGSKA (reference sequence). In DNA, the CDR3 is TGCAGTGCTAGGGCGGGAGGAGACCGTAGCAATCAGCCCCAGCATTTT. Protein product: CSARAGGDRSNQPQHF.

This clonotype was counted many times. The V gene is TRBV12-3 or TRBV12-4, the J gene TRBJ2-7; perhaps TRBD1 as D (5 bases). The CDR3 runs 15 residues. V gave up 1 base and J gave up 7 bases, with 17 bases separating them. CDR3 region: CASSLGQGGVREQYF. DNA for the CDR3: TGTGCCAGCAGTTTAGGGCAGGGCGGTGTCCGGGAGCAGTACTTC.

This sequence joins TRBV19 and TRBJ1-2, with D perhaps matching TRBD1 (5 bases). The CDR3 is 14 residues long. Germline V gives CDR1 LNHDA, CDR2 SQIVND (reference sequence). V gave up 7 bases and J gave up 3 bases, with 15 bases separating them. This CDR3 is CASNPSGTDYGYTF. For the CDR3, the DNA is TGTGCCAGTAACCCGAGCGGGACCGACTATGGCTACACCTTC.

The chain links TRBV7-9 to TRBJ2-5; possibly TRBD2 for D (5 bases). The CDR3 is 13 residues long. V gave up 5 bases and J gave up 5 bases, with 12 bases separating them. Germline V gives CDR1 SEHNR, CDR2 FQNEAQ (reference sequence). CDR3: CASSPSGVETQYF. In DNA form, the CDR3 reads TGTGCCAGCAGCCCCTCCGGGGTGGAGACCCAGTACTTC.

This clonotype was detected ten times or more. An end of the junction does not agree with germline; a read error may underlie this. V usage is TRBV6-1 and J usage is TRBJ1-2; 7 bases are a match to TRBD1. From germline, CDR1 is MNHNS and CDR2 SASEGT. The CDR3 totals 17 residues. This chain's CDR3 is CASSRGQAPHWHYGYTF. The CDR3 nucleotides read TGTGCCAGCAGTCGAGGACAGGCACCCCACTGGCACTACGGCTACACCTTC.

This clonotype came up a few times. This chain connects TRBV29-1 to TRBJ1-3; TRBD1 aligns across 7 bases. V lost 6 bases to trimming and J lost 8 bases; unmatched junction nucleotides: 10. This CDR3 spans 13 amino acids. Germline loops: CDR1 SQVTM, CDR2 ANQGSEA. The CDR3 protein is CSVSTGELDTIYF. The CDR3 nucleotides are TGCAGCGTCTCCACAGGGGAGCTAGACACCATATATTTT.

The chain combines TRBV3-1 with TRBJ1-6; 9 positions match TRBD1. The junction had 0 bases not matched to a gene; V was cut back by 8 bases and J by 7 bases. Germline CDR1 LGHDT, CDR2 YNNKEL (reference sequence). This CDR3 is built from 12 residues. The CDR3 coding sequence is TGTGCCAGCGGGACAGGGAATTCACCCCTCCACTTT. Translated, it gives CASGTGNSPLHF.

This clonotype was counted many times. CDR3 sequence: CASTVNVLGQETQYF. CDR3 nucleotide sequence: TGTGCCAGCACCGTGAATGTGCTAGGCCAAGAGACCCAGTACTTC. J is TRBJ2-5 and V is TRBV6-1, with D uncertain. CDR3 length: 15 amino acids. The V gene lost 7 bases and the J gene lost 1 base, with 16 bases spanning the gap. Germline CDR1 is MNHNS and CDR2 is SASEGT.

This clonotype was counted a few times. The chain couples TRBV20-1 to TRBJ2-5; tentatively, D is TRBD1 (6 bases). The CDR3 spans 14 residues. V was clipped by 5 bases and J by 5 bases, with 18 bases between them. Germline V gene sequence: CDR1 DFQATT, CDR2 SNEGSKA (reference sequence). CDR3 loop: CSAGMGANLETQYF. For the CDR3, the DNA is TGCAGTGCTGGGATGGGGGCTAATTTGGAGACCCAGTACTTC.

The chain links TRBV5-5 to TRBJ2-7; D is unclear. Deletions cut 3 bases from V and 2 bases from J, with 18 bases between. The CDR3 sequence is 16 residues long. The V gene's germline CDR1 is SGHKS and CDR2 YYEKEE (reference sequence). Here the CDR3 reads CASSSWVGQVPYEQYF. The CDR3 region has the DNA TGTGCCAGCAGCTCCTGGGTCGGCCAAGTACCCTACGAGCAGTACTTC.

Only a few counts were recorded for this clonotype. This chain uses TRBV5-5 with TRBJ2-7; 9 positions agree with TRBD2. Germline lookup yields CDR1 SGHKS and CDR2 YYEKEE (reference sequence). V shed 0 bases, J shed 2 bases, and the junction held 3 bases outside the gene matches. The CDR3 spans 15 residues. CDR3 sequence reads: CASSLVASGAYEQYF. The CDR3 DNA reads TGTGCCAGCAGCTTGGTGGCTAGCGGGGCCTACGAGCAGTACTTC.

This clonotype was counted between two and nine times. The chain is built from TRBV11-3 and TRBJ2-1; possible D gene TRBD1, 6 bases. The ends were cut back, 5 bases at V and 10 bases at J, with 12 bases in the middle. CDR1 is SGHNT and CDR2 is YENEEA in the germline V gene. The CDR3 has 12 amino acids. The CDR3 spells CASSHDRFEQFF. CDR3 nucleotides: TGTGCCAGCAGCCACGACAGGTTCGAGCAGTTCTTC.

V is TRBV18 and J is TRBJ2-7; D assignment may be TRBD1 or TRBD2 (5 bases each). Trimming cost V 4 bases and J 2 bases, with 12 bases left between them. CDR3 size: 14 residues. Per germline, CDR1 KGHSH and CDR2 LQKENI. DNA for the CDR3: TGTGCCAGCTCACAGGAAGAGGGACCCTACGAGCAGTACTTC. Its translation is CASSQEEGPYEQYF.

There are many counts of this clonotype. The rearrangement joins TRBV6-1 to TRBJ1-5; D is unclear. The germline V gene encodes CDR1 MNHNS and CDR2 SASEGT. The CDR3 is made up of 14 amino acids. The V end was cut by 6 bases, the J end by 4 bases, with 13 bases between. The CDR3 loop reads CASRPQWVNQPQHF. The CDR3 bases are TGTGCCAGCAGACCCCAGTGGGTTAATCAGCCCCAGCATTTT.

This clonotype was observed a few times. The V gene is TRBV29-1, the J gene TRBJ1-1; D call uncertain. The V end was cut by 5 bases, the J end by 1 base, with 11 bases between. The CDR3 covers 13 residues. CDR1 and CDR2 from the germline V gene are SQVTM and ANQGSEA. CDR3 bases: TGCAGCGTTAAGTTGGCCCCGAACACTGAAGCTTTCTTT. Its translation is CSVKLAPNTEAFF.

This chain uses TRBV6-1 with TRBJ1-5; D is unresolved. This CDR3 spans 14 amino acids. Germline V lookup: CDR1 MNHNS, CDR2 SASEGT. Trimming shortened V by 6 bases and J by 0 bases, and 9 bases separated the two germline ends. CDR3 bases: TGTGCCAGCAGACAGCTTAATAGCAATCAGCCCCAGCATTTT. Translated, it gives CASRQLNSNQPQHF.

The chain uses TRBV7-9 and TRBJ2-7, with TRBD2 identical over 11 bases. The CDR3 consists of 16 residues. With 5 bases clipped from V and 1 base from J, the junction kept 7 bases outside the gene matches. Per the germline V gene, CDR1 is SEHNR and CDR2 is FQNEAQ (reference sequence). The CDR3 bases are TGTGCCAGCAGCCCCGCTAGCGGGAGGTATTCCTACGAGCAGTACTTC. Translation: CASSPASGRYSYEQYF.

The chain uses TRBV6-5 and TRBJ1-2, with a weak D call TRBD1 (6 bases). Germline CDR1 is MNHEY and CDR2 is SVGAGI. Trimming took 2 bases from V and 7 from J, leaving 11 bases between them. The CDR3 loop spans 13 amino acids. CDR3 DNA sequence: TGTGCCAGCAGTTACGGGTCAGGGGCTGGCTACACCTTC. Translated: CASSYGSGAGYTF.